The 24 T cell receptor beta chains given below trace back to one sample, sequenced in a study of neoadjuvant nivolumab and ipilimumab in lung cancer. Profiled with immunoSEQ multiplex PCR; TCRdb holds only in-frame clones, not every one. The top ten clones hold 7% to 9% of a sample with approximately 17,000 clones, under 80% of them seen once. The sample here was tumor tissue, taken after neoadjuvant nivolumab, alone or with ipilimumab, at or shortly before surgery. All receptors derive from an adult with non-small cell lung cancer.

This chain links TRBV11-3 with TRBJ2-1; D is possibly TRBD1 or TRBD2 (5 bases each). CDR1 and CDR2 (germline): SGHNT, YENEEA. V gave up 3 bases and J gave up 4 bases, with 10 bases separating them. CDR3 length equals 14 residues. CDR3 coding DNA: TGTGCCAGCAGCTTGGGGACCGGGTACAATGAGCAGTTCTTC. Amino acid sequence: CASSLGTGYNEQFF.

V usage is TRBV18 and J usage is TRBJ2-6; no reliable D call. The germline CDR1 and CDR2 sequences are KGHSH and LQKENI. This CDR3 spans 14 amino acids. Trimming took off 6 bases at V and 0 bases at J, with 6 bases between the two ends. CDR3 in DNA: TGTGCCAGCTCCCTTAGCTCTGGGGCCAACGTCCTGACTTTC. It encodes CASSLSSGANVLTF.

The chain carries TRBV9 and TRBJ2-1, with a tentative D call TRBD2 (6 bases). The CDR3 is 16 residues long. Germline V CDR1 and CDR2: SGDLS, YYNGEE. V lost 3 bases and J 3 bases, leaving 16 bases between the germline ends. The CDR3 DNA is TGTGCCAGCAGCGATACTTGGGGAGGATTCTACAATGAGCAGTTCTTC. Its translation is CASSDTWGGFYNEQFF.

The chain is built from TRBV20-1 and TRBJ2-7; no reliable D call. V lost 2 bases and J 2 bases, leaving 4 bases between the germline ends. The CDR3 is 11 residues long. Germline V gene lookup returns CDR1 DFQATT and CDR2 SNEGSKA (reference sequence). In DNA, the CDR3 is TGCAGTGCTAGATTGGCCTACGAGCAGTACTTC. It is translated as CSARLAYEQYF.

The chain has TRBV6-5 and TRBJ2-5; 7 bases match TRBD1. The J segment lost 2 bases and the V segment lost 5 bases, leaving 8 bases of the junction unmatched. CDR1 is MNHEY, CDR2 SVGAGI, per germline. CDR3 size: 15 residues. The DNA of the CDR3 is TGTGCCAGCAGTCCCAGGGGGACAAATCAAGAGACCCAGTACTTC. It translates to CASSPRGTNQETQYF.

This chain connects TRBV9 to TRBJ2-3, with 9 bases lining up with TRBD2. CDR1 is SGDLS and CDR2 is YYNGEE in the germline V gene. J was trimmed by 4 bases and V by 0 bases; bases with no gene match: 9. This CDR3 comprises 17 residues. Written as DNA, the CDR3 is TGTGCCAGCAGCGTAGGAGGTACTAGCGGGTGGGCAGATACGCAGTATTTT. It codes for CASSVGGTSGWADTQYF.

The chain combines TRBV15 with TRBJ2-7; TRBD1 matches at 7 bases. V was clipped by 5 bases and J by 2 bases; unmatched bases: 9. Per germline, CDR1 LNHNV and CDR2 YYDKDF (reference sequence). The length of the CDR3 is 15 residues. The CDR3 loop reads CATSARQGSPYEQYF. The DNA for the CDR3 is TGTGCCACCAGCGCTCGACAGGGTTCACCCTACGAGCAGTACTTC.

This clone was detected a few times. The rearrangement joins TRBV18 to TRBJ2-1, with D possibly TRBD2 on 6 matching bases. Germline assignment: CDR1 KGHSH and CDR2 LQKENI. The CDR3 covers 14 residues. V was clipped by 4 bases and J by 9 bases, with 16 bases between them. CDR3 loop: CASSLEGAYGEQFF. CDR3 DNA sequence: TGTGCCAGCTCACTGGAGGGAGCCTACGGTGAGCAGTTCTTC.

This clone came up once. This rearrangement joins TRBV6-5 to TRBJ1-1, with D maybe TRBD1 (6 bases). CDR3 length: 13 residues. The V gene lost 5 bases and the J gene lost 2 bases, with 9 bases spanning the gap. Germline values: CDR1 MNHEY, CDR2 SVGAGI. CDR3 sequence (DNA): TGTGCCAGCAGTCCAGGGGCTAACACTGAAGCTTTCTTT. It is translated as CASSPGANTEAFF.

The chain employs TRBV29-1 and TRBJ2-1; D gene uncertain. Germline-derived CDR1 and CDR2 are SQVTM and ANQGSEA. The CDR3 totals 14 residues. V was clipped by 6 bases and J by 0 bases, with 12 bases between them. The CDR3 region has the DNA TGCAGCGTCGAGACTTCTAGCTCCTACAATGAGCAGTTCTTC. Its protein product is CSVETSSSYNEQFF.

J is TRBJ2-1 and V is TRBV7-3, with TRBD1 matching 9 bases. This CDR3 has 16 residues. The V gene's germline CDR1 is SGHTA and CDR2 FQGTGA. The trim removed 1 base at V and 7 bases at J, leaving 8 bases unmatched. This CDR3 reads CASSLRGTGIGNEQFF. In DNA form, the CDR3 reads TGTGCCAGCAGCTTAAGGGGGACAGGGATTGGGAATGAGCAGTTCTTC.

This clone occurred once. The V gene is TRBV18, the J gene TRBJ2-5, with D possibly being TRBD1 (5 bases). This CDR3 is built from 14 residues. Germline loops: CDR1 KGHSH, CDR2 LQKENI. Trimming took 4 bases from V and 5 from J, leaving 14 bases between them. The CDR3: CASSLNEGAETQYF. The DNA of the CDR3 is TGTGCCAGCTCACTCAACGAAGGGGCTGAGACCCAGTACTTC.

V usage is TRBV2 and J usage is TRBJ2-5; 7 bases agree with TRBD2. With V trimmed by 3 bases and J by 5 bases, 9 bases remained unmatched. The CDR3 has 15 amino acids. From germline, CDR1 is SNHLY and CDR2 FYNNEI. The CDR3 DNA is TGTGCCAGCAGTGACATTCCCTTGGGGGGGGAGACCCAGTACTTC. Protein product: CASSDIPLGGETQYF.

This chain links TRBV11-2 with TRBJ2-7, with 8 bases aligning to TRBD2. CDR3 size: 14 residues. Germline V gene data show CDR1 as SGHAT and CDR2 as FQNNGV. V dropped 2 bases and J dropped 4; count of bases not matched to a gene: 4. The CDR3 region has the DNA TGTGCCAGCAGCTTAAGTAGCGGGGTATACGAGCAGTACTTC. Translating it yields CASSLSSGVYEQYF.

The V gene is TRBV10-3, the J gene TRBJ2-3, with a possible D match to TRBD2 (6 bases). The CDR3 contains 13 residues. From germline, CDR1 is ENHRY and CDR2 SYGVKD. V lost 6 bases to trimming and J lost 0 bases, with 7 bases between them. CDR3 sequence (DNA): TGTGCCATCAGCGGGACTAGCACAGATACGCAGTATTTT. Amino acid sequence: CAISGTSTDTQYF.

V is TRBV6-1 and J is TRBJ1-4; D call uncertain. This CDR3 has 14 residues. Germline assignment: CDR1 MNHNS and CDR2 SASEGT. Trimming took off 0 bases at V and 8 bases at J, with 10 bases between the two ends. CDR3 coding DNA: TGTGCCAGCAGTGAAGCCTGGGGAAGGGAAAAACTGTTTTTT. It translates to CASSEAWGREKLFF.

This clone is a singleton in its sample. This sequence joins TRBV7-2 and TRBJ2-7; D tentatively reads TRBD1 or TRBD2 (6 bases each). Trimming shortened V by 3 bases and J by 2 bases, and 14 bases separated the two germline ends. The germline CDR1 and CDR2 sequences are SGHTA and FQGNSA. The CDR3 is 15 amino acids. CDR3 loop: CASSFRGRQAYEQYF. CDR3 nucleotides: TGTGCCAGCAGCTTTCGGGGGAGACAGGCCTACGAGCAGTACTTC.

The V call is TRBV5-6, the J call TRBJ1-2; 7 bases match TRBD1. The V segment lost 4 bases and the J segment 4 bases; nucleotides outside the gene matches: 7. Germline lookup yields CDR1 SGHDT and CDR2 YYEEEE. This CDR3 contains 14 residues. CDR3 sequence reads: CASSKTGVSYGYTF. CDR3 DNA: TGTGCCAGCAGCAAAACAGGGGTTAGCTATGGCTACACCTTC.

The sample holds a few counts of this clone. The chain carries TRBV6-1 and TRBJ2-3; D perhaps matches TRBD2 (5 bases). Trimming cost V 4 bases and J 0 bases, with 17 bases left between them. The CDR3 covers 17 residues. CDR1 and CDR2 (germline): MNHNS, SASEGT. CDR3 DNA sequence: TGTGCCAGCAGTGCCACCAGTAGCGTTCAGAGCACAGATACGCAGTATTTT. It encodes CASSATSSVQSTDTQYF.

This clone was counted a single time. The CDR3 sequence is CASSAWDRGMDQPQHF. Here the CDR3 DNA reads TGCGCCAGCAGCGCTTGGGACAGGGGTATGGATCAGCCCCAGCATTTT. This sequence joins TRBV4-1 and TRBJ1-5; TRBD1 aligns across 10 bases. CDR3 size: 16 residues. CDR1 and CDR2 from the germline V gene are MGHRA and YSYEKL. The trim removed 5 bases at V and 5 bases at J, leaving 9 bases unmatched.

The chain combines TRBV2 with TRBJ1-2, with D possibly matching TRBD1 (5 bases). The germline V and J ends were trimmed by 5 bases and 6 bases, with 13 bases remaining between them. In germline, CDR1 is SNHLY, CDR2 FYNNEI. The CDR3 runs to 13 residues. Written as DNA, the CDR3 is TGTGCCAGCAGTTTTTGGGGACCGGATGGCTACACCTTC. Encoded protein: CASSFWGPDGYTF.

V usage is TRBV7-2 and J usage is TRBJ2-7; no clear D gene. The germline V and J ends were trimmed by 5 bases and 4 bases, with 15 bases remaining between them. The CDR3 consists of 14 residues. Germline CDR1 is SGHTA and CDR2 is FQGNSA. The DNA for the CDR3 is TGTGCCAGCAGCCGAACAGTTGGGATATACGAGCAGTACTTC. Translation: CASSRTVGIYEQYF.

The rearrangement joins TRBV4-3 to TRBJ2-7; 8 bases fit TRBD2. V shed 2 bases and J 2 bases; nucleotides not matched to a gene: 5. This CDR3 region has 15 residues. Germline CDR1 is LGHNA and CDR2 is YSLEER. The CDR3 region has the DNA TGCGCCAGCAGCCAACGAGCGGGAGCAGCCTACGAGCAGTACTTC. Translated: CASSQRAGAAYEQYF.

V usage is TRBV5-6 and J usage is TRBJ2-7; TRBD1 agrees at 9 bases. The trim removed 4 bases at V and 3 bases at J, leaving 2 bases unmatched. The CDR3 spans 13 residues. Per germline, CDR1 SGHDT and CDR2 YYEEEE. The CDR3 protein is CASSRQGVYEQYF. The CDR3 coding sequence is TGTGCCAGCAGCAGACAGGGGGTCTACGAGCAGTACTTC.